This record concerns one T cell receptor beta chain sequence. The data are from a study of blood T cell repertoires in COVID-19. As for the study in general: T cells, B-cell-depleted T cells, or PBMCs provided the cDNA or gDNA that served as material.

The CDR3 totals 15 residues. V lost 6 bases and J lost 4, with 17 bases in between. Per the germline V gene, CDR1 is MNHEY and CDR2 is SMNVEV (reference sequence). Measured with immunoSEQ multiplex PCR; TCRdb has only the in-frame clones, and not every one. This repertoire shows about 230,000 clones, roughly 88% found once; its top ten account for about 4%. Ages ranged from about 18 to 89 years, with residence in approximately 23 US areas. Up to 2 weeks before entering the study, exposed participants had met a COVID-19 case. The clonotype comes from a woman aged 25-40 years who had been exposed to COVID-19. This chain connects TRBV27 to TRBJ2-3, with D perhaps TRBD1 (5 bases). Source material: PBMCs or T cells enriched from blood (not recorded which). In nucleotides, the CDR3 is TGTGCCAGCAGGCGGATTAATGTAGGGGCAGATACGCAGTATTTT. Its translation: CASRRINVGADTQYF.